What follows describes a single T cell receptor beta chain. TCRdb re-called the 5' RACE reads with MiXCR, one entry per CDR3 protein. The sample has 220,000 or so distinct CDR3 sequences, over 7.5% seen once. The data derive from a study of T-cell memory formation after mild COVID-19. Study summary: TCR clusters were largely donor specific.

The CDR3 sequence is 16 residues long. The V end was cut by 1 base, the J end by 5 bases, with 12 bases between. In germline, CDR1 is MNHEY, CDR2 SMNVEV (reference sequence). The V and J genes are TRBV27 and TRBJ1-6; D not certain. Sequenced sample: PBMCs or a T cell subset sorted from them (not recorded which). The sequence came from a man aged 18 to 30 who had mild COVID-19 (a few samples of this study predate the infection). Cell type and time point are not known. The CDR3 loop is CASSLFGLYNNSPLHF. The CDR3 coding sequence is TGTGCCAGCAGTTTATTCGGGCTGTATAATAATTCACCCCTCCACTTT.